Below, 3 T cell receptor beta chains from the same sample are listed, as sequenced in a study of T cells expressing NK-cell markers. TCRdb re-called the 5' RACE reads, yielding one record per CDR3 amino acid sequence without DNA. The specimen's table records roughly 450,000 distinct CDR3 sequences. Sequencing input: blood T cells: a sorted CD56 or NKG2C T cell subset, CD4+ or CD8+ T cells, or bulk PBMC T cells (not recorded which). These receptors all stem from a woman between 45 and 65 years old in good health.

This sequence joins TRBV12-3 or TRBV12-4 and TRBJ2-5; TCRdb's D gene call, TRBD2, goes unchecked for lack of DNA. The CDR3 has 15 residues. CDR3 sequence reads: CASSTQGPRGETQYF.

The rearrangement uses TRBV4-2 and TRBJ2-1; lacking DNA, the TRBD2 call made by TCRdb goes unchecked. The CDR3 runs to 16 residues. Germline CDR1 is LGHNA and CDR2 is YNFKEQ. CDR3 in amino acids: CASSSRAGVGGNEQFF.

The chain has TRBV29-1 and TRBJ1-2; the TCRdb call, TRBD1, lacks DNA for checking. In germline, CDR1 is SQVTM, CDR2 ANQGSEA. The CDR3 consists of 13 residues. The CDR3 is CSVGTVPNYGYTF.